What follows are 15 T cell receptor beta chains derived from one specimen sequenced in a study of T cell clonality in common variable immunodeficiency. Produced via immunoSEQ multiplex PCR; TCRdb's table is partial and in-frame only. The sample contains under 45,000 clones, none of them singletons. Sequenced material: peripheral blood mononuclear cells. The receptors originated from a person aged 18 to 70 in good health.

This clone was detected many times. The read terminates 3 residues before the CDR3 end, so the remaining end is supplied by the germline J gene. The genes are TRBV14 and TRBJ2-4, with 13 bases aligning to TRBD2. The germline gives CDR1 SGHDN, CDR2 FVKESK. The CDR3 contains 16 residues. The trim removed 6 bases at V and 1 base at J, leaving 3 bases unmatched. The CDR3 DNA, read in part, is TGTGCCAGCAGTCCGACTAGCGGGAGGGCCAAAAACATT. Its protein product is CASSPTSGRAKNI. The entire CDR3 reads CASSPTSGRAKNIQYF.

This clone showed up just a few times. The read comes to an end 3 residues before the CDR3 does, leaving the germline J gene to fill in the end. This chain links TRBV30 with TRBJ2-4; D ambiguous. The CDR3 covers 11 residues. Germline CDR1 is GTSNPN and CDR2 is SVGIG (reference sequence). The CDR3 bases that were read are TGTGCCTGGAGATCAGTATATGGT. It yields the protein CAWRSVYG. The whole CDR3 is CAWRSVYGQYF. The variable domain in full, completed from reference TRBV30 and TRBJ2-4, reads SQTIHQWPATLVQPVGSPLSLECTVEGTSNPNLYWYRQAAGRGLQLLFYSVGIGQISSEVPQNLSASRPQDRQFILSSKKLLLSDSGFYLCAWRSVYGQYFGAGTRLSVL.

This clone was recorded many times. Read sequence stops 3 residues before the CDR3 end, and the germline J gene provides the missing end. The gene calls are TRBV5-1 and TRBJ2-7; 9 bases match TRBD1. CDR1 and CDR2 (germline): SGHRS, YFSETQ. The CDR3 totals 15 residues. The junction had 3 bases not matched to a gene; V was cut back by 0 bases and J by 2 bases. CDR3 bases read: TGCGCCAGCAGCTTGGACAGGGGGCGAACCTACGAG. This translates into CASSLDRGRTYE. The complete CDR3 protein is CASSLDRGRTYEQYF.

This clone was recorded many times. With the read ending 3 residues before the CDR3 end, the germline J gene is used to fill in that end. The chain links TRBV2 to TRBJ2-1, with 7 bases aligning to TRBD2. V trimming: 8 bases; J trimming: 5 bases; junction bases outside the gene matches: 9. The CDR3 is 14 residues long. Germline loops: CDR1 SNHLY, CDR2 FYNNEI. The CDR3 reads CASRRESGNNEQFF. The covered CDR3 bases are TGTGCCAGCCGGCGGGAGAGTGGGAACAATGAG.

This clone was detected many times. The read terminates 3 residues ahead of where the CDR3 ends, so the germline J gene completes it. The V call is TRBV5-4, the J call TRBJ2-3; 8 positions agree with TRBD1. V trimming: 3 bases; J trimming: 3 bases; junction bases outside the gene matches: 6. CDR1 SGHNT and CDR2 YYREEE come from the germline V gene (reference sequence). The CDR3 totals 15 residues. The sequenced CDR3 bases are TGTGCCAGCAGCTACGGACAGGGTCGGACAGATACG. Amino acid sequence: CASSYGQGRTDT. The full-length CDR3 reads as CASSYGQGRTDTQYF.

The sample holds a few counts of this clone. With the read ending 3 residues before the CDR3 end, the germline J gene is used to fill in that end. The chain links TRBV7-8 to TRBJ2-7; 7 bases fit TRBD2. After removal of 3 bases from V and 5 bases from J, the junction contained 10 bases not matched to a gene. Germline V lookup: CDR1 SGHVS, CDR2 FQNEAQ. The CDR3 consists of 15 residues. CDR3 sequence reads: CASSLRARGLNEQYF. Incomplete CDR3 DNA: TGTGCCAGCAGCTTGAGGGCTCGGGGACTAAACGAG.

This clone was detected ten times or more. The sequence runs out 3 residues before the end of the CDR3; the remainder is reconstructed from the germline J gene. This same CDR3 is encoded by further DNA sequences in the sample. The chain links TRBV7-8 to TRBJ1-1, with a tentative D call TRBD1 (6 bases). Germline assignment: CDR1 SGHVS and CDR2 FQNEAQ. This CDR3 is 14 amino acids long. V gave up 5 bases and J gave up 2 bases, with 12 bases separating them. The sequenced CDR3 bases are TGTGCCAGCAGCCCGGGACACCAAAACACTGAA. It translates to CASSPGHQNTE. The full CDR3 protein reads CASSPGHQNTEAFF. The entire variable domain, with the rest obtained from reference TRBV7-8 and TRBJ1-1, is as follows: GAGVSQSPRYKVAKRGQDVALRCDPISGHVSLFWYQQALGQGPEFLTYFQNEAQLDKSGLPSDRFFAERPEGSVSTLKIQRTQQEDSAVYLCASSPGHQNTEAFFGQGTRLTVV.

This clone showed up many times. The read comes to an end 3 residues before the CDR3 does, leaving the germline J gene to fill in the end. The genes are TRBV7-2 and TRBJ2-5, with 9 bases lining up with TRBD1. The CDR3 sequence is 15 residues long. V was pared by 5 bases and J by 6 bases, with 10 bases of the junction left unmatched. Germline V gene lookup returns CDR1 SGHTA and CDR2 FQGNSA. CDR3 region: CASSPQGTGLQTQYF. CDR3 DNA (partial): TGTGCCAGCAGCCCCCAGGGGACAGGGTTGCAGACC.

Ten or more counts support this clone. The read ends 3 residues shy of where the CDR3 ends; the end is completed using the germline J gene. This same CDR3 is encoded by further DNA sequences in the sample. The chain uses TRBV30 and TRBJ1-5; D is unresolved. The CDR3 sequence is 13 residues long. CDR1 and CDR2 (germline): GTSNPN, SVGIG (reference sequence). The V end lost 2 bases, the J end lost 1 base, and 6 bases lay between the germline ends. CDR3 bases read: TGTGCCTGGAGTATAAGCAGCAATCAGCCC. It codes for CAWSISSNQP. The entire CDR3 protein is CAWSISSNQPQHF.

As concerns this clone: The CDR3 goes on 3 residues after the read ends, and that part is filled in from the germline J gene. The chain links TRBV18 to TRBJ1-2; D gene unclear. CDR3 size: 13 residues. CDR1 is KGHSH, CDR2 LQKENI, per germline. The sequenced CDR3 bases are TGTGCCAGCTCACCAAATGCGCAGGATGAC. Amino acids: CASSPNAQDD. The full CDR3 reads CASSPNAQDDYTF.

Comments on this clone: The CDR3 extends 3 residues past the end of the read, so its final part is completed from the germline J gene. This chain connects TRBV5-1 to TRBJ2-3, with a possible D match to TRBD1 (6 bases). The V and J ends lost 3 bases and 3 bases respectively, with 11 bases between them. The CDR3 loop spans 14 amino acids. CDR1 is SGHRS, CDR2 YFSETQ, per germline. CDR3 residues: CASSYTTGTDTQYF. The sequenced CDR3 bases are TGCGCCAGCAGCTACACCACAGGGACAGATACG.

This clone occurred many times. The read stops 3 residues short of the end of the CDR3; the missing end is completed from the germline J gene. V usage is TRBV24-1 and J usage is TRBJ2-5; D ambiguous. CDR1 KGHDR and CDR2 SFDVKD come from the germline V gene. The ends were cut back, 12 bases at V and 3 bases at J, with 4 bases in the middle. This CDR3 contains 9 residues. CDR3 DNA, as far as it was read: TGTGCCGTCAAAGAGACC. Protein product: CAVKET. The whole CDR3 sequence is CAVKETQYF.

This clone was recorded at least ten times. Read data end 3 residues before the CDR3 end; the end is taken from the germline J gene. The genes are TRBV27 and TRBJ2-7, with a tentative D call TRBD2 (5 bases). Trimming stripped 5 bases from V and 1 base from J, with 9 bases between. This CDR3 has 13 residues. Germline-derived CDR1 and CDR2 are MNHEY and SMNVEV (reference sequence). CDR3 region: CASSIRGSYEQYF. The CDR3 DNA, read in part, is TGTGCCAGCAGTATCCGGGGATCCTACGAG.

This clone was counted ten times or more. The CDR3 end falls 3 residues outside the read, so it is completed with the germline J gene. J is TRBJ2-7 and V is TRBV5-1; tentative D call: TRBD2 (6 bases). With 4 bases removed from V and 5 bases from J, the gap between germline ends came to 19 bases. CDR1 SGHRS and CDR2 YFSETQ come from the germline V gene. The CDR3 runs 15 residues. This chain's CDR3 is CASSPALGGVDEQYF. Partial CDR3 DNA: TGCGCCAGCAGCCCGGCGTTGGGGGGAGTTGACGAG.

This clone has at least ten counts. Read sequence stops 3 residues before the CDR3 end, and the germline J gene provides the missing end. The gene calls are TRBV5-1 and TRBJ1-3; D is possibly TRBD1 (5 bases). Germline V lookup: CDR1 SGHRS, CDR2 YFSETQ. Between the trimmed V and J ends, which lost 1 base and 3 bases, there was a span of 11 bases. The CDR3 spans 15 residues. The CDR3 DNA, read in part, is TGCGCCAGCAGCTTGACTCAGGGAGGTGGAAACACC. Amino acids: CASSLTQGGGNT. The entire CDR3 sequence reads CASSLTQGGGNTIYF.